Listed here are 32 T cell receptor beta chains from one sample, sequenced in a study of beta chain features in type 1 diabetes (dated by TCRdb to 2016 to 2018). Findings and caveats that apply to the study as a whole: In all four CD4+ subsets, TCRB CDR3 length was moderately but significantly shorter in type 1 diabetes patients.

The library was produced with the immunoSEQ multiplex PCR assay. The entire amount of isolated RNA was reverse transcribed using the High Capacity cDNA Reverse Transcription Kit, so the sequenced TCRB transcripts were expressed ones. TCRdb took over this immuneACCESS table, retaining in-frame rearrangements with V and J assigned. Such tables are incomplete; in checked studies, under half of the missing clones stem from an unresolved V gene, and the remainder is unexplained. The sample profile shows some 250,000 clones; 9.5% to 13% of them were found once. The ten largest clones represent around 0.015% of the sample. Their target antigens are unknown. Specimen: naive CD4+ T cells from blood. Explained via the paper, the cell subset or site label denotes: true naive CD4+ T cells. All receptors derive from a young man with type 1 diabetes.

In its sample, this clone was seen once. The chain joins TRBV5-1 to TRBJ2-6; D not resolved. The V end was cut by 0 bases, the J end by 0 bases, with 4 bases between. Germline V lookup: CDR1 SGHRS, CDR2 YFSETQ. The CDR3 has 15 amino acids. DNA for the CDR3: TGCGCCAGCAGCTTGGCTACCTCTGGGGCCAACGTCCTGACTTTC. It encodes CASSLATSGANVLTF.

This clone was recorded a few times. The chain is built from TRBV19 and TRBJ1-5; TRBD1 matches at 7 bases. The CDR3 contains 13 residues. Germline V gene sequence: CDR1 LNHDA, CDR2 SQIVND (reference sequence). V lost 5 bases, J lost 7 bases, and 5 bases stayed unmatched. CDR3 loop: CASSPDREQPQHF. For the CDR3, the DNA is TGTGCCAGTAGTCCTGACAGGGAGCAGCCCCAGCATTTT.

This clone was seen a handful of times. The V call is TRBV2, the J call TRBJ1-5, with 7 bases aligning to TRBD1. V was pared by 7 bases and J by 7 bases, with 7 bases of the junction left unmatched. The CDR3 is 13 amino acids. Germline lookup yields CDR1 SNHLY and CDR2 FYNNEI. The CDR3 nucleotides read TGTGCCAGCACTATTGGGGGACAGCAGCCCCAGCATTTT. Translating gives CASTIGGQQPQHF.

J is TRBJ2-5 and V is TRBV2; D is perhaps TRBD2 (5 bases). V gave up 4 bases and J gave up 5 bases, with 14 bases separating them. Germline values: CDR1 SNHLY, CDR2 FYNNEI. The CDR3 has 14 amino acids. The CDR3 nucleotides are TGTGCCAGCAGTGGCTTCTGGCGGGCGGAGACCCAGTACTTC. It encodes CASSGFWRAETQYF.

This clone was seen more than once but under ten times. The chain carries TRBV7-9 and TRBJ2-1; TRBD2 agrees at 11 bases. Looked up from germline, CDR1 is SEHNR and CDR2 is FQNEAQ (reference sequence). There are 17 residues in the CDR3. Losses at the gene ends were 3 bases for V and 1 base for J; bases not matched to a gene: 5. The CDR3 spells CASSFPSGGFSYNEQFF. The CDR3 DNA reads as TGTGCCAGCAGCTTCCCTAGCGGGGGGTTTTCCTACAATGAGCAGTTCTTC.

This clone was detected a few times. This chain uses TRBV11-1 with TRBJ2-7, with a tentative D call TRBD2 (5 bases). The germline CDR1 and CDR2 sequences are SGHAT and FQDESV (reference sequence). Trimming pared 0 bases from V and 5 bases from J, leaving 11 bases between. The CDR3 has 14 amino acids. CDR3 nucleotides: TGTGCCAGCAGCTTAGCGCTAACCGGGAACGAGCAGTACTTC. This gives the protein CASSLALTGNEQYF. The full variable domain, completed using reference TRBV11-1 and TRBJ2-7, is EAEVAQSPRYKITEKSQAVAFWCDPISGHATLYWYRQILGQGPELLVQFQDESVVDDSQLPKDRFSAERLKGVDSTLKIQPAELGDSAMYLCASSLALTGNEQYFGPGTRLTVT.

This clone has just a few counts. This chain uses TRBV19 with TRBJ2-7; 7 bases match TRBD1. This CDR3 has 15 amino acids. The junction had 7 bases not matched to a gene; V was cut back by 2 bases and J by 3 bases. In germline, CDR1 is LNHDA, CDR2 SQIVND (reference sequence). The CDR3, as DNA: TGTGCCAGTAGTATAATAGGGGGACAGCACTACGAGCAGTACTTC. Its protein is CASSIIGGQHYEQYF.

The chain recombines TRBV4-2 with TRBJ2-3; D perhaps matches TRBD2 (6 bases). The germline V and J ends were trimmed by 0 bases and 1 base, with 11 bases remaining between them. CDR3 size: 16 residues. Per germline, CDR1 LGHNA and CDR2 YNFKEQ. The CDR3 DNA follows: TGTGCCAGCAGCCAAGATTGGAGGGACCGCACAGATACGCAGTATTTT. It codes for CASSQDWRDRTDTQYF.

In this sample, this clone turned up a few times. The V gene is TRBV7-2, the J gene TRBJ2-3, with TRBD2 matching 13 bases. Trimming took 5 bases from V and 6 from J; bases not matched to a gene: 11. Germline CDR1 is SGHTA and CDR2 is FQGNSA. The CDR3 spans 17 residues. The CDR3 here is CASSARPGLAGSDTQYF. CDR3 sequence (DNA): TGTGCCAGCAGCGCGAGACCGGGACTAGCGGGGTCTGATACGCAGTATTTT.

The chain combines TRBV6-6 with TRBJ2-1, with TRBD2 matching 10 bases. Looked up from germline, CDR1 is MNHNY and CDR2 is SVGAGI (reference sequence). This CDR3 has 16 amino acids. V dropped 4 bases and J dropped 8; count of bases not matched to a gene: 11. CDR3 DNA: TGTGCCAGCAGTTTGAGGAGCGGGGGGGGGAAACATGAGCAGTTCTTC. This codes for CASSLRSGGGKHEQFF.

The chain carries TRBV29-1 and TRBJ1-1; 10 positions agree with TRBD1. The CDR3 is 13 residues long. The J segment lost 3 bases and the V segment lost 7 bases, leaving 5 bases of the junction unmatched. Germline V gene sequence: CDR1 SQVTM, CDR2 ANQGSEA. In DNA, the CDR3 is TGCAGCGGACAGGGGGCGCGACACACTGAAGCTTTCTTT. Amino acids: CSGQGARHTEAFF.

This clone has only a few counts. One end of the junction is discordant with germline, which a read error may explain. J is TRBJ2-7 and V is TRBV18; the D gene is possibly TRBD2 (5 bases). This CDR3 contains 14 residues. Germline V CDR1 and CDR2: KGHSH, LQKENI. The CDR3 DNA sequence: TGTGCCAGCTCCCCACCCTCGGAGGTGAACGAGCAGTACTTC. Protein: CASSPPSEVNEQYF.

This clone occurred a few times. The chain has TRBV7-9 and TRBJ1-1, with TRBD1 matching over 7 bases. Trimming took 7 bases from V and 0 from J; bases not matched to a gene: 2. This CDR3 is 13 amino acids long. Germline lookup yields CDR1 SEHNR and CDR2 FQNEAQ (reference sequence). The CDR3 nucleotides are TGTGCCAGCAACGGACAGGTGAACACTGAAGCTTTCTTT. Translation gives CASNGQVNTEAFF.

This clone was seen a few times. This specimen includes other DNA sequences encoding the same CDR3. The chain employs TRBV29-1 and TRBJ2-5, with 8 positions matching TRBD2. V was clipped by 3 bases and J by 3 bases; unmatched bases: 0. The germline CDR1 and CDR2 sequences are SQVTM and ANQGSEA. The CDR3 loop spans 12 amino acids. The CDR3 region has the DNA TGCAGCGTTGACGGGGGGGAAGAGACCCAGTACTTC. It specifies CSVDGGEETQYF.

The chain combines TRBV27 with TRBJ1-2, with 8 bases matching TRBD1. The germline V gene encodes CDR1 MNHEY and CDR2 SMNVEV (reference sequence). This CDR3 comprises 16 residues. Trimming at V came to 6 bases and at J to 2 bases, leaving 11 bases not matched to a gene. The CDR3 DNA sequence: TGTGCCAGCAGCAAGGGGAGGGGACAGGCGAACTATGGCTACACCTTC. This translates into CASSKGRGQANYGYTF.

In this sample, this clone turned up a few times. V is TRBV9 and J is TRBJ2-2, with 11 bases lining up with TRBD2. J was trimmed by 0 bases and V by 3 bases; bases with no gene match: 4. CDR1 and CDR2 from the germline V gene are SGDLS and YYNGEE. This CDR3 contains 17 residues. CDR3 in amino acids: CASSANSGGANTGELFF. Here the CDR3 DNA reads TGTGCCAGCAGCGCCAATAGCGGGGGGGCGAACACCGGGGAGCTGTTTTTT.

The chain couples TRBV4-3 to TRBJ2-3; 7 positions match TRBD2. V gave up 0 bases and J gave up 3 bases; unmatched junction bases: 6. Germline V CDR1 and CDR2: LGHNA, YSLEER. The CDR3 extends over 16 amino acids. CDR3 loop: CASSQELAISTDTQYF. The CDR3 coding sequence is TGCGCCAGCAGCCAAGAACTAGCGATTAGTACAGATACGCAGTATTTT.

This clone has a handful of counts. The chain recombines TRBV6-6 with TRBJ1-6; tentative D call: TRBD1 (6 bases). The germline V and J ends were trimmed by 0 bases and 7 bases, with 10 bases remaining between them. The CDR3 loop spans 15 amino acids. Germline V gives CDR1 MNHNY, CDR2 SVGAGI (reference sequence). The CDR3 nucleotides read TGTGCCAGCAGTTACTCCACAGGGTTAAATTCACCCCTCCACTTT. Its protein is CASSYSTGLNSPLHF.

The chain is built from TRBV5-1 and TRBJ1-4, with TRBD1 as a possible D gene (5 bases). V shed 7 bases and J shed 6 bases, with 19 bases lying between them. Germline CDR1 and CDR2: SGHRS and YFSETQ. CDR3 length: 15 amino acids. CDR3 DNA: TGCGCCAGCGCAATCGCTCCCACGGGGGATGAAAAACTGTTTTTT. Encoded protein: CASAIAPTGDEKLFF.

This clone turned up a few times. This sequence joins TRBV7-2 and TRBJ2-7; 9 bases map to TRBD1. The V and J ends lost 2 bases and 5 bases, in that order; junction bases with no gene match: 4. The CDR3 has 14 amino acids. Germline-derived CDR1 and CDR2 are SGHTA and FQGNSA. The DNA for the CDR3 is TGTGCCAGCAGCTTAAACAGGGGGCAGGACGAGCAGTACTTC. The encoded protein is CASSLNRGQDEQYF.

This clone was detected a few times. The chain links TRBV5-4 to TRBJ2-7; 8 bases fit TRBD2. Germline CDR1 and CDR2: SGHNT and YYREEE (reference sequence). With 5 bases clipped from V and 6 bases from J, the junction kept 13 bases outside the gene matches. The CDR3 runs to 15 residues. CDR3 sequence: CASSTTSRLAPEQYF. CDR3 coding DNA: TGTGCCAGCAGTACGACAAGTAGACTAGCGCCCGAGCAGTACTTC.

The CDR3 protein is CASSSYPITYEQYF. For the CDR3, the DNA is TGTGCCAGCAGCTCGTATCCTATCACCTACGAGCAGTACTTC. This chain uses TRBV7-2 with TRBJ2-7, with unresolved D. The V gene's germline CDR1 is SGHTA and CDR2 FQGNSA. This CDR3 has 14 residues. The V end was cut by 4 bases, the J end by 2 bases, with 12 bases between.

The J gene is TRBJ1-3, the V gene TRBV9; D is perhaps TRBD1 (6 bases). Looked up from germline, CDR1 is SGDLS and CDR2 is YYNGEE. CDR3 length: 16 amino acids. V shed 0 bases and J shed 0 bases, with 10 bases lying between them. CDR3 coding DNA: TGTGCCAGCAGCGTAGGCAGGGGTCCCTCTGGAAACACCATATATTTT. It yields the protein CASSVGRGPSGNTIYF.

This chain links TRBV5-4 with TRBJ2-2; D is possibly TRBD1 (5 bases). V was shortened by 3 bases and J by 1 base, with 7 bases between the two germline ends. Germline-derived CDR1 and CDR2 are SGHNT and YYREEE (reference sequence). The CDR3 is 14 amino acids. CDR3 coding DNA: TGTGCCAGCAGCTACCAGGGGAACACCGGGGAGCTGTTTTTT. It is translated as CASSYQGNTGELFF. Filled out from reference TRBV5-4 and TRBJ2-2, the complete variable domain reads ETGVTQSPTHLIKTRGQQVTLRCSSQSGHNTVSWYQQALGQGPQFIFQYYREEENGRGNFPPRFSGLQFPNYSSELNVNALELDDSALYLCASSYQGNTGELFFGEGSRLTVL.

V is TRBV6-1 and J is TRBJ2-7, with D unclear. CDR3 length: 14 residues. V was pared by 2 bases and J by 3 bases, with 11 bases between. In germline, CDR1 is MNHNS, CDR2 SASEGT. CDR3 coding DNA: TGTGCCAGCAGTGAAATGGGCAAGATCTACGAGCAGTACTTC. Amino acids: CASSEMGKIYEQYF.

This clone was seen a few times. The chain employs TRBV11-2 and TRBJ2-7; D may be TRBD2 (5 bases). This CDR3 region has 15 residues. The V gene's germline CDR1 is SGHAT and CDR2 FQNNGV. V shed 1 base and J shed 0 bases, with 10 bases lying between them. In nucleotides, the CDR3 is TGTGCCAGCAGCTTAGTCCGGGGAAGCTCCTACGAGCAGTACTTC. As protein: CASSLVRGSSYEQYF.

This rearrangement joins TRBV28 to TRBJ2-5; maybe TRBD1 (6 bases). Germline assignment: CDR1 MDHEN and CDR2 SYDVKM. The CDR3 covers 15 residues. V lost 5 bases and J 4 bases, leaving 17 bases between the germline ends. The CDR3 here is CASSRPGHEGETQYF. CDR3 DNA sequence: TGTGCCAGCAGTAGACCGGGACATGAGGGAGAGACCCAGTACTTC. Complete variable domain (other parts from reference TRBV28 and TRBJ2-5): DVKVTQSSRYLVKRTGEKVFLECVQDMDHENMFWYRQDPGLGLRLIYFSYDVKMKEKGDIPEGYSVSREKKERFSLILESASTNQTSMYLCASSRPGHEGETQYFGPGTRLLVL.

This clone was seen a handful of times. The CDR3 sequence: CSAVSSTDTQYF. The CDR3 DNA sequence: TGCAGCGCAGTCAGTAGCACAGATACGCAGTATTTT. The chain links TRBV29-1 to TRBJ2-3; D remains unclear. The ends were cut back, 7 bases at V and 0 bases at J, with 8 bases in the middle. CDR1 is SQVTM and CDR2 is ANQGSEA in the germline V gene. The CDR3 consists of 12 residues.

Only a few counts were recorded for this clone. The chain joins TRBV23-1 to TRBJ2-5, with D possibly being TRBD1 (5 bases). TRBV23-1 is designated an ORF whose function remains uncertain. V was cut by 6 bases and J by 7 bases, with 24 bases left in between. This CDR3 has 16 residues. CDR3 region: CASRQKIPREIGTQYF. CDR3 nucleotides: TGCGCCAGCAGACAAAAAATACCCAGGGAAATTGGGACCCAGTACTTC.

This clone came up a few times. The chain links TRBV30 to TRBJ2-5; D is possibly TRBD2 (6 bases). The CDR3 consists of 13 residues. Deletions cut 4 bases from V and 5 bases from J, with 14 bases between. Germline assignment: CDR1 GTSNPN and CDR2 SVGIG (reference sequence). In nucleotides, the CDR3 is TGTGCCTGGAAATTATTCGGGAGTGAGACCCAGTACTTC. Translating it yields CAWKLFGSETQYF.

This clone was seen only a few times. The rearrangement links TRBV19 to TRBJ1-1, with a possible D match to TRBD1 (5 bases). This CDR3 has 14 residues. The germline CDR1 and CDR2 sequences are LNHDA and SQIVND (reference sequence). V lost 1 base to trimming and J lost 6 bases, with 12 bases between them. CDR3 nucleotide sequence: TGTGCCAGTAGTATAGGAGGGGAGGGACCTGAAGCTTTCTTT. It encodes CASSIGGEGPEAFF. Combining the CDR3 with reference TRBV19 and TRBJ1-1 gives the whole variable domain DGGITQSPKYLFRKEGQNVTLSCEQNLNHDAMYWYRQDPGQGLRLIYYSQIVNDFQKGDIAEGYSVSREKKESFPLTVTSAQKNPTAFYLCASSIGGEGPEAFFGQGTRLTVV.

This clone was seen a few times. The J gene is TRBJ1-2, the V gene TRBV7-9; D might be TRBD1 (5 bases). Per the germline V gene, CDR1 is SEHNR and CDR2 is FQNEAQ (reference sequence). The CDR3 is 14 amino acids. V dropped 4 bases and J dropped 1 base, with 10 bases sitting between them. The CDR3 protein is CASSSPTDNYGYTF. As DNA, the CDR3 is TGTGCCAGCAGCTCACCGACAGATAACTATGGCTACACCTTC.